These 28 T cell receptor beta chains share one sample of origin, sequenced in a study of technical replicates of blood from several donors. TCRdb's copy holds only in-frame clones and misses some; the assay was immunoSEQ multiplex PCR. The sample holds 53,000 or so clones, about 86% seen once. Input material: PBMCs. The receptors were gathered from a human donor in good health. Some clones in this sample may be carry-over from other donors' samples.

The chain employs TRBV7-9 and TRBJ1-1, with 10 bases matching TRBD1. Germline V gene sequence: CDR1 SEHNR, CDR2 FQNEAQ (reference sequence). The junction had 9 bases not matched to a gene; V was cut back by 5 bases and J by 6 bases. The CDR3 runs 15 residues. The CDR3, as DNA: TGTGCCAGCAGCCTTGGACAGGGGGTAATGGCTGAAGCTTTCTTT. Protein sequence: CASSLGQGVMAEAFF.

The chain links TRBV7-9 to TRBJ1-5; 7 positions match TRBD1. Unmatched junction bases numbered 5, after V lost 5 bases and J lost 4 bases. The CDR3 length is 14 residues. CDR1 SEHNR and CDR2 FQNEAQ come from the germline V gene (reference sequence). CDR3 sequence reads: CASSNQGENQPQHF. In nucleotides, the CDR3 is TGTGCCAGCAGCAACCAGGGGGAGAATCAGCCCCAGCATTTT. Using reference TRBV7-9 and TRBJ1-5 for the parts outside the CDR3, the full variable domain is DTGVSQNPRHKITKRGQNVTFRCDPISEHNRLYWYRQTLGQGPEFLTYFQNEAQLEKSRLLSDRFSAERPKGSFSTLEIQRTEQGDSAMYLCASSNQGENQPQHFGDGTRLSIL.

The chain couples TRBV7-2 to TRBJ2-7; possibly TRBD2 for D (5 bases). Germline assignment: CDR1 SGHTA and CDR2 FQGNSA. With 1 base removed from V and 2 bases from J, the gap between germline ends came to 9 bases. There are 14 residues in the CDR3. CDR3 DNA: TGTGCCAGCAGCTTAGACGGACTTACCTACGAGCAGTACTTC. Translating it yields CASSLDGLTYEQYF.

This clone has only one observation. The CDR3 reads CASSSGASGGAKMETQYF. In nucleotides, the CDR3 is TGTGCCAGCAGCTCGGGGGCTAGCGGGGGGGCGAAAATGGAGACCCAGTACTTC. The V and J genes are TRBV7-2 and TRBJ2-5; 12 positions match TRBD2. J gave up 5 bases and V 4 bases, and 14 bases lay outside the gene matches. Germline V lookup: CDR1 SGHTA, CDR2 FQGNSA. CDR3 length: 18 amino acids.

This chain connects TRBV2 to TRBJ2-5, with D unclear. The germline V gene has CDR1 SNHLY and CDR2 FYNNEI. V was cut by 3 bases and J by 1 base, with 9 bases left in between. The CDR3 has 14 residues. The CDR3 spells CASSDSLAQETQYF. The CDR3 coding sequence is TGTGCCAGCAGTGACTCGTTAGCCCAAGAGACCCAGTACTTC.

On this clone: This same CDR3 is encoded by further DNA sequences in the sample. This rearrangement joins TRBV5-1 to TRBJ1-1, with 7 bases that match TRBD1. Per the germline V gene, CDR1 is SGHRS and CDR2 is YFSETQ. V lost 0 bases and J lost 1; bases outside the gene matches: 6. The CDR3 has 16 amino acids. In DNA, the CDR3 is TGCGCCAGCAGCTTGGGTAGGGGGCGTGGGAACACTGAAGCTTTCTTT. Translation gives CASSLGRGRGNTEAFF.

The chain recombines TRBV5-1 with TRBJ2-7, with D tentatively TRBD1 (6 bases). V dropped 2 bases and J dropped 4 bases, with 13 bases sitting between them. The CDR3 length is 14 residues. The germline V gene has CDR1 SGHRS and CDR2 YFSETQ. The CDR3 coding sequence is TGCGCCAGCAGCTTAAGCAGGGGCGGATACGAGCAGTACTTC. It encodes CASSLSRGGYEQYF.

The chain combines TRBV7-9 with TRBJ2-5; TRBD2 matches 7 bases. This CDR3 has 13 residues. J gave up 4 bases and V 7 bases, and 6 bases lay outside the gene matches. In germline, CDR1 is SEHNR, CDR2 FQNEAQ (reference sequence). CDR3 protein: CASKRDWGETQYF. As DNA, the CDR3 is TGTGCCAGCAAGCGGGATTGGGGAGAGACCCAGTACTTC.

The chain has TRBV30 and TRBJ1-1; no clear D. V lost 3 bases, J lost 1 base, and 15 bases lay in between. CDR1 and CDR2 from the germline V gene are GTSNPN and SVGIG (reference sequence). This CDR3 has 15 amino acids. The CDR3 loop reads CAWRRPNRQNTEAFF. The CDR3 DNA is TGTGCCTGGAGGCGCCCCAACAGACAGAACACTGAAGCTTTCTTT. The whole variable domain, remainder taken from reference TRBV30 and TRBJ1-1, is SQTIHQWPATLVQPVGSPLSLECTVEGTSNPNLYWYRQAAGRGLQLLFYSVGIGQISSEVPQNLSASRPQDRQFILSSKKLLLSDSGFYLCAWRRPNRQNTEAFFGQGTRLTVV.

This chain links TRBV11-2 with TRBJ2-7, with D perhaps matching TRBD2 (5 bases). Looked up from germline, CDR1 is SGHAT and CDR2 is FQNNGV. Trimming shortened V by 1 base and J by 4 bases, and 11 bases separated the two germline ends. The CDR3 extends over 14 amino acids. The CDR3 region has the DNA TGTGCCAGCAGCTTAGGAGCGGCGGAATACGAGCAGTACTTC. The encoded protein is CASSLGAAEYEQYF.

This clone turned up a few times. This rearrangement joins TRBV7-2 to TRBJ1-5; 7 positions match TRBD1. V lost 0 bases to trimming and J lost 2 bases; unmatched junction nucleotides: 4. CDR3 length: 16 residues. Germline-derived CDR1 and CDR2 are SGHTA and FQGNSA. The CDR3, as DNA: TGTGCCAGCAGCTTAGCACAGGGGCGAGGCAATCAGCCCCAGCATTTT. It yields the protein CASSLAQGRGNQPQHF.

The genes are TRBV6-5 and TRBJ1-4; 9 nucleotides agree with TRBD1. CDR3 length: 15 residues. The junction had 8 bases not matched to a gene; V was cut back by 6 bases and J by 6 bases. Germline assignment: CDR1 MNHEY and CDR2 SVGAGI. This chain's CDR3 is CASRETGGRYEKLFF. The CDR3 coding sequence is TGTGCCAGCAGGGAGACAGGGGGTAGATATGAAAAACTGTTTTTT.

The CDR3 loop is CASSRRRDTEAFF. As DNA, the CDR3 is TGTGCCAGCAGCCGACGGAGGGACACTGAAGCTTTCTTT. V is TRBV7-6 and J is TRBJ1-1, with no clear D. The CDR3 extends over 13 amino acids. Germline CDR1 reads SGHVS; CDR2 reads FNYEAQ. V lost 5 bases to trimming and J lost 3 bases, with 10 bases between them.

V is TRBV7-2 and J is TRBJ1-4; 8 bases match TRBD1. The V segment lost 5 bases and the J segment 7 bases; nucleotides outside the gene matches: 9. Germline V gene sequence: CDR1 SGHTA, CDR2 FQGNSA. The CDR3 has 15 residues. CDR3 sequence (DNA): TGTGCCAGCAGCCCTAGGCAGGGGGCTTTTGAAAAACTGTTTTTT. This translates into CASSPRQGAFEKLFF.

The gene calls are TRBV6-5 and TRBJ1-4, with TRBD1 matching 7 bases. This CDR3 comprises 15 residues. From germline, CDR1 is MNHEY and CDR2 SVGAGI. Trimming cost V 6 bases and J 6 bases; bases outside gene matches: 10. CDR3: CASSSQGGLDEKLFF. The CDR3 DNA reads as TGTGCCAGCAGCTCGCAGGGGGGACTGGATGAAAAACTGTTTTTT.

The V gene is TRBV10-3, the J gene TRBJ1-5; a weak D match, TRBD1 (5 bases). The V end was cut by 0 bases, the J end by 4 bases, with 10 bases between. The CDR3 length is 15 residues. Per the germline V gene, CDR1 is ENHRY and CDR2 is SYGVKD. CDR3 loop: CAISESPGQNQPQHF. The CDR3 coding sequence is TGTGCCATCAGTGAGTCGCCAGGGCAGAATCAGCCCCAGCATTTT.

This clone was found a few times. The chain employs TRBV30 and TRBJ1-1, with D possibly matching TRBD1 (6 bases). The CDR3 has 13 amino acids. Germline values: CDR1 GTSNPN, CDR2 SVGIG (reference sequence). V lost 1 base and J lost 5, with 11 bases in between. The CDR3 reads CAWSGQGKTEAFF. Written as DNA, the CDR3 is TGTGCCTGGAGTGGGCAGGGGAAAACTGAAGCTTTCTTT.

This chain connects TRBV5-4 to TRBJ2-2; D perhaps matches TRBD1 (5 bases). Deletions cut 2 bases from V and 2 bases from J, with 10 bases between. This CDR3 spans 15 amino acids. The germline V gene has CDR1 SGHNT and CDR2 YYREEE (reference sequence). The CDR3 sequence is CASSFSQVNTGELFF. The DNA for the CDR3 is TGTGCCAGCAGCTTCTCACAGGTTAACACCGGGGAGCTGTTTTTT.

The chain links TRBV25-1 to TRBJ1-1, with TRBD1 identical over 7 bases. This CDR3 has 18 residues. Germline-derived CDR1 and CDR2 are MGHDK and SYGVNS. Trimming at V came to 7 bases and at J to 1 base, leaving 18 bases not matched to a gene. CDR3 residues: CASTSRGTARVENTEAFF. CDR3 DNA sequence: TGTGCCAGCACCTCGAGGGGGACAGCGAGGGTGGAGAACACTGAAGCTTTCTTT.

The V call is TRBV7-9, the J call TRBJ2-2; 10 bases fit TRBD1. The CDR3 runs to 16 residues. Germline assignment: CDR1 SEHNR and CDR2 FQNEAQ (reference sequence). With V trimmed by 5 bases and J by 5 bases, 8 bases remained unmatched. The CDR3 here is CASSDRGRGETGELFF. In nucleotides, the CDR3 is TGTGCCAGCAGCGACAGGGGGCGCGGGGAAACCGGGGAGCTGTTTTTT. Complete variable domain (other parts from reference TRBV7-9 and TRBJ2-2): DTGVSQNPRHKITKRGQNVTFRCDPISEHNRLYWYRQTLGQGPEFLTYFQNEAQLEKSRLLSDRFSAERPKGSFSTLEIQRTEQGDSAMYLCASSDRGRGETGELFFGEGSRLTVL.

The chain employs TRBV19 and TRBJ2-7; perhaps TRBD1 as D (7 bases). The V gene's germline CDR1 is LNHDA and CDR2 SQIVND (reference sequence). V shed 5 bases and J shed 2 bases, with 16 bases lying between them. The CDR3 consists of 15 residues. The CDR3: CASSPGRGEAYEQYF. Written as DNA, the CDR3 is TGTGCCAGTAGTCCGGGCAGGGGGGAAGCCTACGAGCAGTACTTC.

The gene calls are TRBV11-3 and TRBJ2-5; tentative D call: TRBD2 (5 bases). Germline CDR1 reads SGHNT; CDR2 reads YENEEA. The CDR3 has 15 residues. V was clipped by 5 bases and J by 4 bases, with 17 bases between them. This CDR3 is CASSLNSGWGETQYF. The CDR3 DNA reads as TGTGCCAGCAGCCTCAACTCGGGATGGGGAGAGACCCAGTACTTC. The variable domain in full, completed from reference TRBV11-3 and TRBJ2-5, reads EAGVVQSPRYKIIEKKQPVAFWCNPISGHNTLYWYLQNLGQGPELLIRYENEEAVDDSQLPKDRFSAERLKGVDSTLKIQPAELGDSAVYLCASSLNSGWGETQYFGPGTRLLVL.

This chain joins TRBV9 and TRBJ2-3, with 11 positions matching TRBD2. The CDR3 runs 15 residues. The V segment lost 0 bases and the J segment 5 bases; nucleotides outside the gene matches: 2. Germline values: CDR1 SGDLS, CDR2 YYNGEE. This chain's CDR3 is CASSVDSGGVDTQYF. The CDR3 nucleotides are TGTGCCAGCAGCGTAGATAGCGGGGGGGTAGATACGCAGTATTTT.

The rearrangement links TRBV29-1 to TRBJ1-2; D uncertain. The V and J ends lost 6 bases and 4 bases respectively, with 6 bases between them. This CDR3 contains 10 residues. Germline V gene data show CDR1 as SQVTM and CDR2 as ANQGSEA. In DNA, the CDR3 is TGCAGCGTGAGGCTCTATGGCTACACCTTC. It translates to CSVRLYGYTF.

CDR3 DNA sequence: TGTGCCAGCAGCTTGGCCAAACGGGGGGCGGCCGGGGAGCTGTTTTTT. Translation gives CASSLAKRGAAGELFF. V is TRBV5-4 and J is TRBJ2-2; TRBD2 might be the D (7 bases). Germline CDR1 reads SGHNT; CDR2 reads YYREEE (reference sequence). The CDR3 is made up of 16 amino acids. V was pared by 0 bases and J by 6 bases, with 15 bases between.

V is TRBV19 and J is TRBJ2-7; possibly TRBD1 for D (6 bases). Trimming cost V 8 bases and J 6 bases, with 17 bases left between them. Per germline, CDR1 LNHDA and CDR2 SQIVND (reference sequence). There are 13 residues in the CDR3. Here the CDR3 DNA reads TGTGCCAGTTCAAACCCAGGGGTCGGCGAGCAGTACTTC. Protein: CASSNPGVGEQYF.

This chain connects TRBV25-1 to TRBJ2-1, with 11 bases that match TRBD2. V lost 4 bases to trimming and J lost 10 bases; unmatched junction nucleotides: 9. This CDR3 has 15 residues. Germline lookup yields CDR1 MGHDK and CDR2 SYGVNS. CDR3 region: CASSVRGLAGGEQFF. The CDR3 DNA is TGTGCCAGCAGTGTGAGGGGGCTAGCGGGGGGAGAGCAGTTCTTC.

The rearrangement uses TRBV7-8 and TRBJ2-3; 7 positions match TRBD2. The J segment lost 3 bases and the V segment lost 5 bases, leaving 8 bases of the junction unmatched. This CDR3 region has 15 residues. Germline assignment: CDR1 SGHVS and CDR2 FQNEAQ. CDR3 region: CASSQKPGGTDTQYF. CDR3 in DNA: TGTGCCAGCAGCCAGAAACCGGGGGGTACAGATACGCAGTATTTT.